The 4 T cell receptor beta chains listed next were all sequenced from one sample in a study of spatial heterogeneity in lung cancer. Time point: blood at routine non-recurrence follow-up after resection. TCRdb re-derived calls from the 5' RACE reads in MiXCR, one entry per CDR3 protein. This sample has tens of thousands of distinct CDR3 sequences, with under 11% found just once. The sample was PBMCs, taken at follow-up. These receptors came from a female donor with early-stage non-small cell lung cancer.

This clonotype occurred a few times. The chain is built from TRBV7-9 and TRBJ2-2, with TRBD1 matching over 7 bases. Germline V gene data show CDR1 as SEHNR and CDR2 as FQNEAQ (reference sequence). V was pared by 6 bases and J by 3 bases, with 4 bases of the junction left unmatched. This CDR3 has 14 residues. CDR3 amino acids: CASRGDRDTGELFF. The CDR3 DNA reads TGTGCCAGCAGGGGGGACAGAGACACCGGGGAGCTGTTTTTT.

The table lists this clonotype with many counts. V and J are TRBV11-2 and TRBJ1-5, with D uncertain. Germline CDR1 SGHAT, CDR2 FQNNGV. V shed 0 bases and J shed 5 bases, with 17 bases lying between them. The CDR3 is 17 residues long. The CDR3 loop reads CASSLDPTGSTDQPQHF. CDR3 nucleotides: TGTGCCAGCAGCTTAGATCCCACTGGCTCCACTGATCAGCCCCAGCATTTT. Filled out from reference TRBV11-2 and TRBJ1-5, the complete variable domain reads EAGVAQSPRYKIIEKRQSVAFWCNPISGHATLYWYQQILGQGPKLLIQFQNNGVVDDSQLPKDRFSAERLKGVDSTLKIQPAKLEDSAVYLCASSLDPTGSTDQPQHFGDGTRLSIL.

In this sample, this clonotype turned up a few times. This chain joins TRBV19 and TRBJ2-1, with TRBD2 matching over 7 bases. The CDR3 contains 14 residues. The V and J ends lost 5 bases and 7 bases, in that order; junction bases with no gene match: 8. Per germline, CDR1 LNHDA and CDR2 SQIVND (reference sequence). CDR3 coding DNA: TGTGCCAGTAGTGCGACGGGGGGTAGGAATGAGCAGTTCTTC. Translating gives CASSATGGRNEQFF.

This clonotype was seen a few times. The rearrangement joins TRBV7-9 to TRBJ2-7; D ambiguous. With 1 base removed from V and 5 bases from J, the gap between germline ends came to 12 bases. Germline V gives CDR1 SEHNR, CDR2 FQNEAQ (reference sequence). This CDR3 has 14 amino acids. CDR3 amino acids: CASSLVSVTNEQYF. As DNA, the CDR3 is TGTGCCAGCAGCTTAGTGTCAGTCACCAACGAGCAGTACTTC.